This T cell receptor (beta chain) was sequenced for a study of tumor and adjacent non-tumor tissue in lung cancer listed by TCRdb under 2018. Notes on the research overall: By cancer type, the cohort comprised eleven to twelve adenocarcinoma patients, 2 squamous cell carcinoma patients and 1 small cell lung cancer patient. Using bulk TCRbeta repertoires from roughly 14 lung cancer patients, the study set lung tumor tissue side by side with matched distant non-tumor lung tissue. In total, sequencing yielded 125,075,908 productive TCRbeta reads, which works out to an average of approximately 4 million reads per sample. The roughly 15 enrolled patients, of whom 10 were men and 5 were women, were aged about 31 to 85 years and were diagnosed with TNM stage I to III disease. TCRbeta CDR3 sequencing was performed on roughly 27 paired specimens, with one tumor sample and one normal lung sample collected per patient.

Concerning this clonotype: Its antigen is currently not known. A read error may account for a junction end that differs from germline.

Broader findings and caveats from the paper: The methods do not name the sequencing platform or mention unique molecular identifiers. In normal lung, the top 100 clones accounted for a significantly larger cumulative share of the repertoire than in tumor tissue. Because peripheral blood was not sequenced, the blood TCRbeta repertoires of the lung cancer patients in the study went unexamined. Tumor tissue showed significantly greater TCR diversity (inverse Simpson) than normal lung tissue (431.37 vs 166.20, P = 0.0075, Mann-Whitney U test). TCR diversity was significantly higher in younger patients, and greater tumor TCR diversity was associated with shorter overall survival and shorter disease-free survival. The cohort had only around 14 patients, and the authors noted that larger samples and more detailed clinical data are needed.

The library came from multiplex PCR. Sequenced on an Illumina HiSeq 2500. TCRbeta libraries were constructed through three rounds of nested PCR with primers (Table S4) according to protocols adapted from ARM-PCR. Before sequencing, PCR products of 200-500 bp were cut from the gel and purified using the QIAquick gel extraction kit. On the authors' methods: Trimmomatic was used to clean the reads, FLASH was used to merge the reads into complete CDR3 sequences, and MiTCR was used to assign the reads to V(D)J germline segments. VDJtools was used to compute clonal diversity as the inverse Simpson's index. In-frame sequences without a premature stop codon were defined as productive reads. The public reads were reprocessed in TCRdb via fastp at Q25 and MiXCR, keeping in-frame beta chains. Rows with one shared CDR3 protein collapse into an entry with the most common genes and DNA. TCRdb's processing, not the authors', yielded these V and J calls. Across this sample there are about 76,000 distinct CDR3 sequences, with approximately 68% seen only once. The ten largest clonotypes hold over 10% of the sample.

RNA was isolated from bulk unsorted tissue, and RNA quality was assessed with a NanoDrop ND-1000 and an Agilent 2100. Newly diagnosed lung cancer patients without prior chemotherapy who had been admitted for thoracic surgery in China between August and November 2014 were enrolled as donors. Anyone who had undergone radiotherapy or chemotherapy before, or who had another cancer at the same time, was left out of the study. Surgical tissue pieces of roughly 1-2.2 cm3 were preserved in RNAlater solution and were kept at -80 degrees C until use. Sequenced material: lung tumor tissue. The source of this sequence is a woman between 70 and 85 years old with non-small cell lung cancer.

The DNA reads as follows: TGTACCAGCAGCTTAGCAGACAGGGTTACCGGGAAGCTGTTTTTT. The encoded protein is CTSSLADRVTGKLFF. The V and J genes are TRBV11-1 and TRBJ2-2, and TRBD1 aligns with 7 junction nucleotides. Sequences SGHAT (CDR1) and FQDESV (CDR2) are obtained from the germline V gene (reference sequence). The CDR3 spans 15 residues, from the cysteine through the phenylalanine. The retained sequence is limited to the CDR3, 45 bases, with the frame set at the first base.